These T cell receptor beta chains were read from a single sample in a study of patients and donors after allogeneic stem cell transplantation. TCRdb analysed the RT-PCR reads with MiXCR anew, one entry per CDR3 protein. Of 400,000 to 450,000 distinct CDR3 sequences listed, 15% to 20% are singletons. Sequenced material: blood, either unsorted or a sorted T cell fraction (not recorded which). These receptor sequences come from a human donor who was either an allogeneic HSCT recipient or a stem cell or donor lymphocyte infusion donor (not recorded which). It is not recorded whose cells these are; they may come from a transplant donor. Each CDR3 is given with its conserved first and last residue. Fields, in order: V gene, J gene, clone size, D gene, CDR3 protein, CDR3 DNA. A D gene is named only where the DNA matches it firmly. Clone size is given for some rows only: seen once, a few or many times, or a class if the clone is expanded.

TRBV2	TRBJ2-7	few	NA	CASEMGGFGSYEQYF	TGTGCCAGCGAAATGGGGGGATTCGGCTCCTACGAGCAGTACTTC
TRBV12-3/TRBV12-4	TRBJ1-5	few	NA	CASTLTGNQPQHF	TGTGCCAGCACTCTGACGGGGAATCAGCCCCAGCATTTT
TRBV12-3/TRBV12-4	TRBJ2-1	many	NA	CASSLARGGGIHNEQFF	TGTGCCAGCAGTTTAGCGCGGGGAGGGGGTATCCACAATGAGCAGTTCTTC
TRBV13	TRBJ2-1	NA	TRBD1	CASSSGQVEAEQFF	TGTGCCAGCAGCTCGGGACAGGTAGAGGCTGAGCAGTTCTTC
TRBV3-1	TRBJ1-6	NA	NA	CASSDSRPSPLHF	TGTGCCAGCAGCGATAGCCGCCCATCACCCCTCCACTTT
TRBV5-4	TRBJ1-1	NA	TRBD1	CASTDRGSEAFF	TGTGCCAGTACGGACAGGGGATCTGAAGCTTTCTTT
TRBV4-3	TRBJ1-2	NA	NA	CASSHPGSREVYGYTF	TGCGCCAGCAGCCATCCGGGGTCGAGGGAGGTCTATGGCTACACCTTC
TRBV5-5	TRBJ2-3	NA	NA	CASSLGIAGRSTDTQYF	TGTGCCAGCAGCTTGGGTATCGCGGGTCGCAGCACAGATACGCAGTATTTT
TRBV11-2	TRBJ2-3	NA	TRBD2	CASSLPLPSGGSPFSTDTQYF	TGTGCCAGCAGCTTACCCCTGCCGAGTGGCGGGAGTCCTTTTAGCACAGATACGCAGTATTTT
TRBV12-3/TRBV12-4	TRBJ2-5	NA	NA	CASSGGGLETQYF	TGTGCCAGCAGTGGGGGCGGACTAGAGACCCAGTACTTC
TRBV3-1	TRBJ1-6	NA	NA	CASSQGEGGPSPLHF	TGTGCCAGCAGCCAAGGGGAAGGGGGGCCTTCACCCCTCCACTTT
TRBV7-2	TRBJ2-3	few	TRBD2	CASSFSGRPADTQYF	TGTGCCAGCAGCTTTAGCGGGAGGCCCGCAGATACGCAGTATTTT
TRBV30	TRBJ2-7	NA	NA	CAWSVRAYEQYF	TGTGCCTGGAGTGTACGGGCCTACGAGCAGTACTTC
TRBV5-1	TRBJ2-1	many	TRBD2	CASSLIAGGLNEQFF	TGCGCCAGCAGCTTAATAGCGGGGGGGCTCAATGAGCAGTTCTTC
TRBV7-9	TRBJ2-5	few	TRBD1	CASSTWTGQETQYF	TGTGCCAGCAGCACCTGGACAGGCCAAGAGACCCAGTACTTC
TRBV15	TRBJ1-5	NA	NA	CATSGSEGNQPQHF	TGTGCCACCAGTGGCTCCGAGGGGAATCAGCCCCAGCATTTT
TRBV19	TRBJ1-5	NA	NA	CASSIPLGRQPQHF	TGTGCCAGTAGTATCCCGTTGGGAAGGCAGCCCCAGCATTTT
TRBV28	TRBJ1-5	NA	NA	CASSFFPRNQPQHF	TGTGCCAGCAGTTTTTTCCCAAGGAATCAGCCCCAGCATTTT
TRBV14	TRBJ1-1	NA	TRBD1	CASSQGHGTVNTEAFF	TGTGCCAGCAGCCAAGGCCACGGGACAGTGAACACTGAAGCTTTCTTT
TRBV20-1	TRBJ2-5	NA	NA	CSATRDKQETQYF	TGCAGTGCTACCCGGGACAAGCAAGAGACCCAGTACTTC
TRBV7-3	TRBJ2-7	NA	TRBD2	CASSRGTSKAHEQYF	TGTGCCAGCAGCCGTGGGACTAGCAAAGCCCACGAGCAGTACTTC
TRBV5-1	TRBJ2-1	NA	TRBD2	CASSSIAGAGDEQFF	TGCGCCAGCAGCTCCATAGCGGGAGCTGGTGATGAGCAGTTCTTC
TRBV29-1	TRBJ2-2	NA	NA	CSVGADPNTGELFF	TGCAGCGTTGGGGCCGACCCGAACACCGGGGAGCTGTTTTTT
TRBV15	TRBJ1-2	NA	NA	CATSRDRTLIRF	TGTGCCACCAGCAGAGATCGGACACTGATTAGATTC
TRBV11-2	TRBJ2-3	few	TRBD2	CASSLGWTSGGLPSTDTQYF	TGTGCCAGCAGCTTAGGGTGGACTAGCGGGGGGTTACCTAGCACAGATACGCAGTATTTT
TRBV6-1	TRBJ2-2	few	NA	CASSLPLAGELFF	TGTGCCAGCAGTCTACCTCTGGCCGGGGAGCTGTTTTTT
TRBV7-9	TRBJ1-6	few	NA	CASSPLMGQSNSPLHF	TGTGCCAGCTCTCCGCTGATGGGGCAGTCGAATTCACCCCTCCACTTT